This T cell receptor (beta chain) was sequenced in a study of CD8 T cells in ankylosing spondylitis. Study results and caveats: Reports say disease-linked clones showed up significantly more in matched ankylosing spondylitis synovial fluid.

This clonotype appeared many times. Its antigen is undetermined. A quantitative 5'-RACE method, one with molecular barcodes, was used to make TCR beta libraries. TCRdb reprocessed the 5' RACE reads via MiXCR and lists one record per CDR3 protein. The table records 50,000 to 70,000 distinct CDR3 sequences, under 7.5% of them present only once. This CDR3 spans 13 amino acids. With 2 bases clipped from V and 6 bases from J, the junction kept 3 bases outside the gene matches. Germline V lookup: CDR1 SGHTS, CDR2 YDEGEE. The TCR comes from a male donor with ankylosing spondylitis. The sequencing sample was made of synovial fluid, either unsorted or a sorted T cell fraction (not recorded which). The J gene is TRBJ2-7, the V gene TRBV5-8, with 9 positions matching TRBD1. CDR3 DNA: TGTGCCAGCAGCTTAACAGGGGGCCGCGAGCAGTACTTC. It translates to CASSLTGGREQYF.